These 25 T cell receptor beta chains were all obtained from the same sample, sequenced in a study of blood T cell repertoires in COVID-19 (dated by TCRdb to 2020 to 2021). Receptors were amplified or captured by the immunoSEQ multiplex PCR assay. TCRdb holds this immuneACCESS table with in-frame rearrangements only. Some clones are missing; in checked studies, unresolved V genes explain under half, and the rest has no known cause. In all, the sample holds over 450,000 clones, and roughly nine tenths of those were seen once. 7.5% to 9.5% of the sample is in the top ten clones. What was sequenced was peripheral blood. Receptor source: a woman between 45 and 60 years old with COVID-19, enrolled during active disease.

The chain is built from TRBV5-1 and TRBJ2-7, with TRBD2 matching 7 bases. Germline trimming cut 0 bases from V and 1 base from J; bases unmatched to any gene: 7. The CDR3 runs to 16 residues. CDR1 and CDR2 from the germline V gene are SGHRS and YFSETQ. CDR3 DNA: TGCGCCAGCAGCTTGGCCGGGCGGGGGATATCCTACGAGCAGTACTTC. Protein product: CASSLAGRGISYEQYF.

The chain employs TRBV5-1 and TRBJ1-6; the match to TRBD1 covers 9 bases. Germline V gene data show CDR1 as SGHRS and CDR2 as YFSETQ. The CDR3 sequence is 15 residues long. V dropped 4 bases and J dropped 10; count of bases not matched to a gene: 9. In nucleotides, the CDR3 is TGCGCCAGCAGCCAGGGGGGACAGGGATCCTCACCCCTCCACTTT. The encoded protein is CASSQGGQGSSPLHF.

The chain is built from TRBV19 and TRBJ1-5; 7 bases match TRBD1. The CDR3 runs 15 residues. Germline CDR1 and CDR2: LNHDA and SQIVND (reference sequence). V shed 3 bases and J 7 bases; nucleotides not matched to a gene: 9. CDR3 protein: CASSMGATGRQPQHF. The CDR3 DNA reads as TGTGCCAGTAGTATGGGTGCGACAGGGCGACAGCCCCAGCATTTT.

V gene TRBV19 combines with J gene TRBJ2-1; possible D gene TRBD2, 6 bases. CDR3 length: 16 residues. Between the trimmed V and J ends, which lost 1 base and 6 bases, there was a span of 16 bases. Germline V gene sequence: CDR1 LNHDA, CDR2 SQIVND (reference sequence). DNA for the CDR3: TGTGCCAGTAGTATAGGTGCGGGGTACATCGGCAATGAGCAGTTCTTC. As protein: CASSIGAGYIGNEQFF.

The V gene is TRBV6-6, the J gene TRBJ2-2; D might be TRBD1 (6 bases). CDR3 length: 14 amino acids. CDR1 MNHNY and CDR2 SVGAGI come from the germline V gene (reference sequence). V lost 4 bases and J 6 bases, leaving 12 bases between the germline ends. The CDR3 reads CASSSTQGAGELFF. CDR3 DNA: TGTGCCAGCAGTTCAACACAGGGTGCCGGGGAGCTGTTTTTT.

This clone was observed a few times. This chain connects TRBV7-9 to TRBJ1-2, with unresolved D. CDR1 and CDR2 (germline): SEHNR, FQNEAQ (reference sequence). Trimming cost V 1 base and J 4 bases, with 13 bases left between them. The CDR3 is made up of 15 amino acids. The CDR3 here is CASSLVRSQSYGYTF. The DNA of the CDR3 is TGTGCCAGCAGCTTAGTGAGGAGTCAGAGCTATGGCTACACCTTC.

This chain connects TRBV7-9 to TRBJ2-7; possibly TRBD2 for D (7 bases). Trimming removed 8 bases from V and 0 bases from J, with 11 bases in between. The CDR3 spans 13 residues. Germline V lookup: CDR1 SEHNR, CDR2 FQNEAQ (reference sequence). CDR3 sequence reads: CASGGGLSYEQYF. In nucleotides, the CDR3 is TGTGCCAGCGGGGGGGGGCTCTCCTACGAGCAGTACTTC.

This clone is a singleton in its sample. The rearrangement links TRBV24-1 to TRBJ2-2, with 8 positions matching TRBD1. CDR1 and CDR2 from the germline V gene are KGHDR and SFDVKD. The CDR3 covers 17 residues. The ends lost 1 base at V and 5 bases at J; junction bases unmatched: 8. The DNA of the CDR3 is TGTGCCACCAGTGATTTTCGGAGGACAGGGACGACCGGGGAGCTGTTTTTT. Its protein is CATSDFRRTGTTGELFF.

V and J are TRBV7-9 and TRBJ1-4; D remains ambiguous. V lost 10 bases to trimming and J lost 4 bases, with 10 bases between them. The germline V gene has CDR1 SEHNR and CDR2 FQNEAQ (reference sequence). This CDR3 contains 12 residues. Here the CDR3 DNA reads TGTGCCATCCAAGACTTTAATGAAAAACTGTTTTTT. This sequence encodes CAIQDFNEKLFF.

The chain has TRBV25-1 and TRBJ1-2; D is unresolved. Germline V gene sequence: CDR1 MGHDK, CDR2 SYGVNS. The CDR3 has 11 amino acids. V lost 1 base and J lost 8, with 5 bases in between. This CDR3 reads CASSESRGYTF. The CDR3 DNA sequence: TGTGCCAGCAGTGAATCTCGGGGCTACACCTTC.

The gene calls are TRBV5-6 and TRBJ2-5, with 10 nucleotides matching TRBD2. The CDR3 is 15 residues long. Trimming took 4 bases from V and 5 from J; bases not matched to a gene: 8. CDR1 SGHDT and CDR2 YYEEEE come from the germline V gene. CDR3 nucleotides: TGTGCCAGCAGCAGACTAGCGGGCCAGGGTGAGACCCAGTACTTC. It translates to CASSRLAGQGETQYF.

The chain carries TRBV30 and TRBJ1-5; D might be TRBD1 (6 bases). The CDR3 is 15 residues long. V lost 3 bases, J lost 2 bases, and 14 bases lay in between. CDR1 and CDR2 (germline): GTSNPN, SVGIG (reference sequence). CDR3 residues: CAWRTQGTGNQPQHF. The CDR3 DNA reads TGTGCCTGGAGAACTCAGGGGACGGGCAATCAGCCCCAGCATTTT.

This chain uses TRBV5-1 with TRBJ1-1; the match to TRBD1 covers 12 bases. The germline gives CDR1 SGHRS, CDR2 YFSETQ. The CDR3 is made up of 14 amino acids. V was pared by 5 bases and J by 4 bases, with 3 bases of the junction left unmatched. CDR3 bases: TGCGCCAGCAGGGGACAGGGGGCAGTCACTGAAGCTTTCTTT. This gives the protein CASRGQGAVTEAFF.

The chain has TRBV5-6 and TRBJ1-2; 7 nucleotides align to TRBD1. Germline assignment: CDR1 SGHDT and CDR2 YYEEEE. This CDR3 comprises 13 residues. V gave up 0 bases and J gave up 7 bases; unmatched junction bases: 3. CDR3 DNA sequence: TGTGCCAGCAGCTTGGGGGGACAGCTTGGCTACACCTTC. Amino acid sequence: CASSLGGQLGYTF.

J is TRBJ1-2 and V is TRBV2; 7 nucleotides match TRBD1. The CDR3 loop spans 16 amino acids. CDR1 is SNHLY and CDR2 is FYNNEI in the germline V gene. Trimming at V came to 6 bases and at J to 3 bases, leaving 13 bases not matched to a gene. In DNA, the CDR3 is TGTGCCAGCAGGCGGGACAGTCCTCTCACCCACTATGGCTACACCTTC. Protein sequence: CASRRDSPLTHYGYTF.

V and J are TRBV30 and TRBJ1-2, with 8 positions matching TRBD1. CDR1 and CDR2 (germline): GTSNPN, SVGIG (reference sequence). V lost 0 bases and J lost 2; bases outside the gene matches: 8. This CDR3 is built from 16 residues. The CDR3 region has the DNA TGTGCCTGGAGTGTAACCCGGACAGGGTTAAACTATGGCTACACCTTC. Residues: CAWSVTRTGLNYGYTF.

The genes are TRBV18 and TRBJ1-2; 7 positions agree with TRBD1. J was trimmed by 8 bases and V by 3 bases; bases with no gene match: 15. The germline gives CDR1 KGHSH, CDR2 LQKENI. The CDR3 loop spans 16 amino acids. The CDR3 region is CASSPVPGQTSEGYTF. CDR3 bases: TGTGCCAGCTCACCGGTCCCGGGACAGACGTCTGAGGGCTACACCTTC.

The V gene is TRBV5-1, the J gene TRBJ1-1; TRBD1 might be the D (6 bases). V lost 7 bases to trimming and J lost 3 bases, with 13 bases between them. CDR1 is SGHRS, CDR2 YFSETQ, per germline. The CDR3 runs 13 residues. The CDR3 sequence is CASGWTDHTEAFF. Here the CDR3 DNA reads TGCGCCAGCGGATGGACAGATCACACTGAAGCTTTCTTT.

The V gene is TRBV19, the J gene TRBJ2-3; D perhaps matches TRBD1 (6 bases). Trimming removed 6 bases from V and 1 base from J, with 11 bases in between. The CDR3 has 14 residues. Germline-derived CDR1 and CDR2 are LNHDA and SQIVND (reference sequence). The chain's CDR3 is CASRPQGRTDTQYF. The CDR3 DNA reads as TGTGCCAGTAGACCACAGGGCCGCACAGATACGCAGTATTTT.

The chain joins TRBV18 to TRBJ2-2; TRBD1 might be the D (6 bases). CDR3 length: 14 residues. The V end lost 5 bases, the J end lost 0 bases, and 7 bases lay between the germline ends. CDR1 and CDR2 from the germline V gene are KGHSH and LQKENI. CDR3 DNA sequence: TGTGCCAGCTCAGGGGGCACGAACACCGGGGAGCTGTTTTTT. Translated: CASSGGTNTGELFF.

The chain carries TRBV10-2 and TRBJ1-2, with D possibly being TRBD1 (5 bases). Trimming cost V 6 bases and J 4 bases, with 15 bases left between them. Germline V gives CDR1 WSHSY, CDR2 SAAADI. This CDR3 has 14 amino acids. The CDR3 sequence is CASRLQAASYGYTF. DNA of the CDR3: TGCGCCAGCAGACTACAGGCCGCATCCTATGGCTACACCTTC.

Of note for this clone: An end of the junction does not agree with germline; a read error may underlie this. CDR3 amino acids: CNVEGTGGFTEAFF. DNA of the CDR3: TGCAACGTTGAAGGGACAGGGGGTTTCACTGAAGCTTTCTTT. This rearrangement joins TRBV29-1 to TRBJ1-1; TRBD1 aligns across 11 bases. There are 14 residues in the CDR3. The germline V gene has CDR1 SQVTM and CDR2 ANQGSEA.

The chain has TRBV12-3 or TRBV12-4 and TRBJ2-7, with a weak D call TRBD1 (6 bases). V lost 2 bases to trimming and J lost 7 bases, with 12 bases between them. This CDR3 spans 13 amino acids. The DNA for the CDR3 is TGTGCCAGCAGTTTACCCAGGGGTGGAGAGCAGTACTTC. It specifies CASSLPRGGEQYF.

The gene calls are TRBV12-3 or TRBV12-4 and TRBJ2-7; D is possibly TRBD1 (6 bases). This CDR3 spans 13 amino acids. V lost 6 bases and J 3 bases, leaving 12 bases between the germline ends. For the CDR3, the DNA is TGTGCCAGCAGCTCTAAGACAGGCTACGAGCAGTACTTC. It yields the protein CASSSKTGYEQYF.

This chain connects TRBV30 to TRBJ2-5; weak D call: TRBD1 (6 bases). The length of the CDR3 is 13 residues. V shed 1 base and J shed 5 bases, with 11 bases lying between them. Germline-derived CDR1 and CDR2 are GTSNPN and SVGIG (reference sequence). For the CDR3, the DNA is TGTGCCTGGAGTGGGGGTAGGGGGGAGACCCAGTACTTC. It is translated as CAWSGGRGETQYF.